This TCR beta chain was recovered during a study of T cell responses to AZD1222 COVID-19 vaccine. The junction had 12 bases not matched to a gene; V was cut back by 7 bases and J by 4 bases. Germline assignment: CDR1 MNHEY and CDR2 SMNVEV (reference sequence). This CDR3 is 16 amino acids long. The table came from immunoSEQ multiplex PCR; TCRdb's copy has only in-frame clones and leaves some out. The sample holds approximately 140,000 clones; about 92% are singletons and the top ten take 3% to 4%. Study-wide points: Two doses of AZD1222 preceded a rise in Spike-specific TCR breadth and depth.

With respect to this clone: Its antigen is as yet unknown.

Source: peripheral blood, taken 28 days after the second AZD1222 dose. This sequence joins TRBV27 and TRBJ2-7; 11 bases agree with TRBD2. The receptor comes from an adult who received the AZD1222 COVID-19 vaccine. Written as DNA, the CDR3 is TGTGCCAGCAAACTAGCGGGAGAGAGTATCGGGTACGAGCAGTACTTC. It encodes CASKLAGESIGYEQYF.